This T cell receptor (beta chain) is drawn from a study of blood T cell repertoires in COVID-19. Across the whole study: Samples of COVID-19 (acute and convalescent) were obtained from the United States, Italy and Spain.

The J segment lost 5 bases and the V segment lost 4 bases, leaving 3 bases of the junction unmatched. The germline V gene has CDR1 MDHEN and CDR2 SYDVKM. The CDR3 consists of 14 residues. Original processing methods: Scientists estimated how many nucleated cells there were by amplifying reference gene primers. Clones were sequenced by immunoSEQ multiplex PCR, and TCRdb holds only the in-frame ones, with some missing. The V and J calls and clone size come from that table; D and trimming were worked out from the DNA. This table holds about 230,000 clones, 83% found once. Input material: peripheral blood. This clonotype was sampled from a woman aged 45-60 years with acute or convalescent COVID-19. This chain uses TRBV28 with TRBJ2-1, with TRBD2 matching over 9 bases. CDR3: CASSSSGINNEQFF. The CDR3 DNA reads TGTGCCAGCAGTTCTAGCGGGATCAACAATGAGCAGTTCTTC.